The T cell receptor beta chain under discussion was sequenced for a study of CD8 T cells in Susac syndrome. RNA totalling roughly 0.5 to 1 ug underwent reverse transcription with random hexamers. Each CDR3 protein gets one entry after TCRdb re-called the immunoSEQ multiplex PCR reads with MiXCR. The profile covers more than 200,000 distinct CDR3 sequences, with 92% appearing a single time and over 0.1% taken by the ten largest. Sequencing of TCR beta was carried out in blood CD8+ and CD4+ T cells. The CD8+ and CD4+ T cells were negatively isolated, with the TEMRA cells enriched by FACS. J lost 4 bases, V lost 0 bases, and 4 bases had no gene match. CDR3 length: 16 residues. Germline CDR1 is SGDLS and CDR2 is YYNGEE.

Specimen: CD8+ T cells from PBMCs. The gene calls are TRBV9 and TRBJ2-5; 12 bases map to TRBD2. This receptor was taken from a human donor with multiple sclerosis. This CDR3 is CASSVGTSGTGETQYF. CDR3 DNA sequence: TGTGCCAGCAGCGTAGGGACTAGCGGGACTGGAGAGACCCAGTACTTC.